A selection of T cell receptor beta chains follows, all from one sample in a study of blood T cell repertoires in COVID-19. Sequencing used immunoSEQ multiplex PCR; TCRdb keeps in-frame clones, though not all of them. The sample yields 470,000 or so clones, about 85% seen once. The sample consisted of PBMCs or T cells enriched from blood (not recorded which). The receptors stem from a woman aged 18-29 years with acute COVID-19. Both conserved end residues are part of each CDR3. A D gene is named only where the DNA matches it firmly. Only part of the rows carry a size: once, few, many, or a class if the clone is expanded.

j_gene: TRBJ2-1; abundance: .; d_gene: TRBD2; v_gene: TRBV13; CDR3nt: TGTGCCAGCAGCCCGCGGACTAGCGGGAACTACAATGAGCAGTTCTTC; CDR3aa: CASSPRTSGNYNEQFF
j_gene: TRBJ2-1; abundance: .; d_gene: TRBD2; v_gene: TRBV5-4; CDR3nt: TGTGCCAGCAGCCCGGGGGGTTCCCGGGGCAATGAGCAGTTCTTC; CDR3aa: CASSPGGSRGNEQFF
j_gene: TRBJ1-1; abundance: .; d_gene: TRBD1; v_gene: TRBV27; CDR3nt: TGTGCCAGCGAGGGACAGCCAACTTTCTTT; CDR3aa: CASEGQPTFF
j_gene: TRBJ1-3; abundance: .; d_gene: .; v_gene: TRBV29-1; CDR3nt: TGCAGCGTGCTCAGTTCGACTGGAAACACCATATATTTT; CDR3aa: CSVLSSTGNTIYF
j_gene: TRBJ1-3; abundance: .; d_gene: .; v_gene: TRBV6-5; CDR3nt: TGTGCCAGCAGTTACTCCCAGGGGCTCGGAAACACCATATATTTT; CDR3aa: CASSYSQGLGNTIYF
j_gene: TRBJ1-3; abundance: .; d_gene: TRBD1; v_gene: TRBV6-5; CDR3nt: TGTGCCACACGCGAGGGGGCAGAAGGAAACACCATATATTTT; CDR3aa: CATREGAEGNTIYF
j_gene: TRBJ1-5; abundance: .; d_gene: .; v_gene: TRBV15; CDR3nt: TGTGCCACCAGCCCGTCTTATCAGCCCCAGCATTTT; CDR3aa: CATSPSYQPQHF
j_gene: TRBJ2-1; abundance: few; d_gene: .; v_gene: TRBV28; CDR3nt: TGTGCCAGCAGAGATAAAATTAGCGGCAATGAGCAGTTCTTC; CDR3aa: CASRDKISGNEQFF
j_gene: TRBJ2-7; abundance: .; d_gene: .; v_gene: TRBV5-4; CDR3nt: TGTGCCAGCGCCCTAAAACTAGATTCCTACGAGCAGTACTTC; CDR3aa: CASALKLDSYEQYF
j_gene: TRBJ2-1; abundance: .; d_gene: TRBD1; v_gene: TRBV3-1/TRBV3-2; CDR3nt: TGTGCCAGCAGCCAAGAACCCTCAGACAGGGGGGGTGAGCAGTTCTTC; CDR3aa: CASSQEPSDRGGEQFF
j_gene: TRBJ2-3; abundance: .; d_gene: TRBD2; v_gene: TRBV27; CDR3nt: TGTGCCAGCAGTTTAGCGGGGGTGGCAGATACGCAGTATTTT; CDR3aa: CASSLAGVADTQYF
j_gene: TRBJ2-3; abundance: few; d_gene: .; v_gene: TRBV7-3; CDR3nt: TGTGCCAGCAGCGCATGGACTACGGAGGGGTCAGATACGCAGTATTTT; CDR3aa: CASSAWTTEGSDTQYF
j_gene: TRBJ2-7; abundance: .; d_gene: TRBD1; v_gene: TRBV15; CDR3nt: TGTGCCACCAGCTCCCGGGACAGGGTTAGCGAGCAGTACTTC; CDR3aa: CATSSRDRVSEQYF
j_gene: TRBJ1-1; abundance: .; d_gene: TRBD1; v_gene: TRBV4-3; CDR3nt: TGCGCCAGCAGCCAATCCGGGACAGGGGGCCTTAACACTGAAGCTTTCTTT; CDR3aa: CASSQSGTGGLNTEAFF
j_gene: TRBJ2-2; abundance: .; d_gene: .; v_gene: TRBV28; CDR3nt: TGTGCCAGCAGCTCCCGGGAAAAGCCAAACACCGGGGAGCTGTTTTTT; CDR3aa: CASSSREKPNTGELFF
j_gene: TRBJ1-5; abundance: .; d_gene: TRBD1; v_gene: TRBV5-5; CDR3nt: TGTGCCAGCAGCCCAACAGGGGAAGGAAAGCCCCAGCATTTT; CDR3aa: CASSPTGEGKPQHF
j_gene: TRBJ2-6; abundance: .; d_gene: .; v_gene: TRBV24-1; CDR3nt: TGTGCCACCAGTGACCTCTCTGGGGCCAACGTCCTGACTTTC; CDR3aa: CATSDLSGANVLTF
j_gene: TRBJ2-7; abundance: .; d_gene: TRBD1; v_gene: TRBV5-5; CDR3nt: TGTGCCAGCAGCTTGGACAGGGGATACTACGAGCAGTACTTC; CDR3aa: CASSLDRGYYEQYF
j_gene: TRBJ1-2; abundance: once; d_gene: .; v_gene: TRBV18; CDR3nt: TGTGCCAGCTCACCACCTCCCGGGATAGGGAGCTATGGCTACACCTTC; CDR3aa: CASSPPPGIGSYGYTF
j_gene: TRBJ1-1; abundance: .; d_gene: .; v_gene: TRBV10-3; CDR3nt: TGTGCCACTAGTCACGCGGGGGATAGGGGTGAAGCTTTCTTT; CDR3aa: CATSHAGDRGEAFF
j_gene: TRBJ1-1; abundance: .; d_gene: .; v_gene: TRBV10-1; CDR3nt: TGCGCCAGCAGTGAGTCGATTGGACATGAAGCTTTCTTT; CDR3aa: CASSESIGHEAFF
j_gene: TRBJ1-1; abundance: .; d_gene: TRBD1; v_gene: TRBV19; CDR3nt: TGTGCCAGTAGTGTGACAGGGGTGCCCACTGAAGCTTTCTTT; CDR3aa: CASSVTGVPTEAFF
j_gene: TRBJ1-2; abundance: .; d_gene: TRBD1; v_gene: TRBV20-1; CDR3nt: TGCAGTGCTAGAAAAGGACAGGGAGCCTGCTTC; CDR3aa: CSARKGQGACF
j_gene: TRBJ1-1; abundance: .; d_gene: .; v_gene: TRBV3-1/TRBV3-2; CDR3nt: TGTGCCAGCTCCGAGCGGGGAGGGTACACTGAAGCTTTCTTT; CDR3aa: CASSERGGYTEAFF
j_gene: TRBJ2-6; abundance: .; d_gene: .; v_gene: TRBV11-2; CDR3nt: TGTGCCAGCAGCCCACATAGCAGCTCTGGGGCCAACGTCCTGACTTTC; CDR3aa: CASSPHSSSGANVLTF
j_gene: TRBJ2-2; abundance: .; d_gene: TRBD2; v_gene: TRBV10-3; CDR3nt: TGTGCCATCAGCGGGACTAGCGTCACCGGGGAGCTGTTTTTT; CDR3aa: CAISGTSVTGELFF
j_gene: TRBJ1-2; abundance: .; d_gene: TRBD1; v_gene: TRBV30; CDR3nt: TGTGCCTGGACCAGAGGGGGCGTCGGCTACACCTTC; CDR3aa: CAWTRGGVGYTF